Presented here are 3 T cell receptor beta chains from one specimen sequenced in a study of blood T cell repertoires in COVID-19. Here immunoSEQ multiplex PCR was the method, and the copy in TCRdb shows in-frame clones only, minus some. The sample lists roughly 100,000 clones, approximately 88% occurring once. Sequencing used peripheral blood. Receptors originate from a human donor in a cohort sampled during active COVID-19.

This clone occurred once. This rearrangement joins TRBV4-2 to TRBJ2-3; the D gene is possibly TRBD1 (5 bases). The V end was cut by 0 bases, the J end by 3 bases, with 7 bases between. The CDR3 has 14 residues. Germline values: CDR1 LGHNA, CDR2 YNFKEQ. CDR3 protein: CASSQDPGTDTQYF. As DNA, the CDR3 is TGTGCCAGCAGCCAAGATCCAGGGACAGATACGCAGTATTTT.

This clone has only a few counts. The rearrangement uses TRBV2 and TRBJ1-2, with a possible D match to TRBD1 (5 bases). The germline V and J ends were trimmed by 7 bases and 8 bases, with 8 bases remaining between them. The CDR3 has 10 residues. Germline assignment: CDR1 SNHLY and CDR2 FYNNEI. CDR3 nucleotides: TGTGCCAGCACAGACAGCGGCTACACCTTC. As protein: CASTDSGYTF.

The chain combines TRBV2 with TRBJ2-7, with 10 bases matching TRBD2. The ends lost 6 bases at V and 2 bases at J; junction bases unmatched: 7. Germline lookup yields CDR1 SNHLY and CDR2 FYNNEI. There are 15 residues in the CDR3. CDR3 coding DNA: TGTGCCAGCAGCAAGGGGACTAGCGCCCCCTACGAGCAGTACTTC. Translation: CASSKGTSAPYEQYF.